These T cell receptor beta chains were read from a single sample in a study of T cell repertoires in cytomegalovirus infection. TCRdb itself ran the reads through MiXCR, one entry per CDR3 protein. The sample lists 640,000 or so distinct CDR3 sequences, around a third occurring once. Their specific antigens are unknown. The specimen comprised cultured PBMCs, sampled from culture after CMV antigen stimulation. The source of these receptors is a human donor in good health (CMV status not recorded). Some clones in this sample may be carry-over from other donors' samples. Both conserved end residues are part of each CDR3. The order of the fields is CDR3 DNA, CDR3 protein, D gene, V gene, J gene, clone size. The D gene is left open where the match is weak. Clone size is shown for a subset of rows, as once, few, many or a class of expanded clone.

cdr3_nt: TGTGCCAGCAGCTCCGGGACCCCCGTGGGCATAGGCAATCAGCCCCAGCATTTT
cdr3_aa: CASSSGTPVGIGNQPQHF
d_call: -
v_call: TRBV14
j_call: TRBJ1-5
clone_size: few

cdr3_nt: TGTGCCAGCAGTCCGGTGTGGGGATATACTGAAGCTTTCTTT
cdr3_aa: CASSPVWGYTEAFF
d_call: -
v_call: TRBV7-2
j_call: TRBJ1-1
clone_size: many

cdr3_nt: TGTGCCAGCAGCTCCACGGGACTAGAGGGCTACAATGAGCAGTTCTTC
cdr3_aa: CASSSTGLEGYNEQFF
d_call: TRBD2
v_call: TRBV11-2
j_call: TRBJ2-1
clone_size: few

cdr3_nt: TGTGCCAGCAGCTCCCTGGGACTAGCGGACCCCTTGGGCGATGAGCAGTTCTTC
cdr3_aa: CASSSLGLADPLGDEQFF
d_call: TRBD2
v_call: TRBV7-2
j_call: TRBJ2-1
clone_size: many

cdr3_nt: TGTGCCAGCAGCTCCAGGACAGGAGGAAACGCTAACTATGGCTACACCTTC
cdr3_aa: CASSSRTGGNANYGYTF
d_call: TRBD1
v_call: TRBV7-6
j_call: TRBJ1-2
clone_size: many

cdr3_nt: TGCGCCAGCAGCCAATTCAAAGGGGGACTAGCGGGGGTTTACGAGCAGTACTTC
cdr3_aa: CASSQFKGGLAGVYEQYF
d_call: TRBD2
v_call: TRBV4-1
j_call: TRBJ2-7
clone_size: -

cdr3_nt: TGTGCCAGCAAAGTTTCGTTGGGACTGACTAATGAAAAACTGTTTTTT
cdr3_aa: CASKVSLGLTNEKLFF
d_call: -
v_call: TRBV6-1
j_call: TRBJ1-4
clone_size: few

cdr3_nt: TGCGCCAGCAGCGCCGGGACTAGCGGTTTCAATGAGCAGTTCTTC
cdr3_aa: CASSAGTSGFNEQFF
d_call: TRBD2
v_call: TRBV10-1
j_call: TRBJ2-1
clone_size: -

cdr3_nt: TGTGCCAGCAGTTTATCGGGGTTTGCGAACACCGGGGAGCTGTTTTTT
cdr3_aa: CASSLSGFANTGELFF
d_call: -
v_call: TRBV27
j_call: TRBJ2-2
clone_size: few

cdr3_nt: TGTGCCAGCAGGCCCTTTACAGGCCCCGGGACTAGCGGGAAAACCGGGGAGCTGTTTTTT
cdr3_aa: CASRPFTGPGTSGKTGELFF
d_call: TRBD2
v_call: TRBV6-2/TRBV6-3
j_call: TRBJ2-2
clone_size: -

cdr3_nt: TGTGCCAGCAGCCAACAAATACGAAATTCACCCCTCCACTTT
cdr3_aa: CASSQQIRNSPLHF
d_call: -
v_call: TRBV7-2
j_call: TRBJ1-6
clone_size: -

cdr3_nt: TGTGCCAGCTCACCACTGGGGCAGGACCTCCCGAGAGGGGCCTACAATGAGCAGTTCTTC
cdr3_aa: CASSPLGQDLPRGAYNEQFF
d_call: -
v_call: TRBV18
j_call: TRBJ2-1
clone_size: -

cdr3_nt: TGTGCCAGCAGCGTGGGGGGCGATGAGCAGTACTTC
cdr3_aa: CASSVGGDEQYF
d_call: -
v_call: TRBV11-2
j_call: TRBJ2-7
clone_size: few

cdr3_nt: TGTGCCAGCAGCCGAGACAGGGGGTACTCTGGAAACACCATATATTTT
cdr3_aa: CASSRDRGYSGNTIYF
d_call: TRBD1
v_call: TRBV14
j_call: TRBJ1-3
clone_size: -

cdr3_nt: TGCGCCATACCCGAAAGAGGAACTAGCGGGAGTGCAGATACGCAGTATTTT
cdr3_aa: CAIPERGTSGSADTQYF
d_call: TRBD2
v_call: TRBV23-1
j_call: TRBJ2-3
clone_size: few

cdr3_nt: TGTGCCACCAGCAGAGATAGAGGTGTCCAGCCCCAGCATTTT
cdr3_aa: CATSRDRGVQPQHF
d_call: -
v_call: TRBV15
j_call: TRBJ1-5
clone_size: -

cdr3_nt: TGCGCAGCAGGGTCCCCGGGCGAGCAGTACTTC
cdr3_aa: CAAGSPGEQYF
d_call: -
v_call: TRBV10-1
j_call: TRBJ2-7
clone_size: -

cdr3_nt: TGTGCCAGCAGTGGCCAGTTGGCGCGGTTTAGTCAGCCCCAGCATTTT
cdr3_aa: CASSGQLARFSQPQHF
d_call: -
v_call: TRBV6-1
j_call: TRBJ1-5
clone_size: -

cdr3_nt: TGCAGTGCTAGCCCGGGGACAGGGAACCTCAATGAGCAGTTCTTC
cdr3_aa: CSASPGTGNLNEQFF
d_call: TRBD1
v_call: TRBV20-1
j_call: TRBJ2-1
clone_size: -

cdr3_nt: TGTGCCAGTAGTATAGAGAGAGAGCGGGGGGCCTCCACAGATACGCAGTATTTT
cdr3_aa: CASSIERERGASTDTQYF
d_call: TRBD2
v_call: TRBV19
j_call: TRBJ2-3
clone_size: -

cdr3_nt: TGTGCCAGCAGCTTAACCCCCGGGACAGGGAAATCCTTGGACACCTTC
cdr3_aa: CASSLTPGTGKSLDTF
d_call: TRBD1
v_call: TRBV7-2
j_call: TRBJ1-2
clone_size: -

cdr3_nt: TGTGCCACCAGTGATGGGGTATCGGGAGGAAACACCATATATTTT
cdr3_aa: CATSDGVSGGNTIYF
d_call: -
v_call: TRBV24-1
j_call: TRBJ1-3
clone_size: -

cdr3_nt: TGTGCCAGCAGTCAAAGACTGATCACAGATACGCAGTATTTT
cdr3_aa: CASSQRLITDTQYF
d_call: -
v_call: TRBV7-6
j_call: TRBJ2-3
clone_size: -

cdr3_nt: TGCGCCAGCAGCCCCCAGGGACAGGGGAACAATGAGCAGTTCTTC
cdr3_aa: CASSPQGQGNNEQFF
d_call: TRBD1
v_call: TRBV5-1
j_call: TRBJ2-1
clone_size: once

cdr3_nt: TGCAGTGCTCCCCTCCCCCCACCTTCAGGGAGCTCCTACGAGCAGTACTTC
cdr3_aa: CSAPLPPPSGSSYEQYF
d_call: -
v_call: TRBV20-1
j_call: TRBJ2-7
clone_size: -

cdr3_nt: TGTGCCAGCAGCTCTGGAGGGGGATACACCGGGGAGCTGTTTTTT
cdr3_aa: CASSSGGGYTGELFF
d_call: -
v_call: TRBV7-2
j_call: TRBJ2-2
clone_size: -

cdr3_nt: TGTGCCAGCAGCTTAGTAACCCCGGGACAGTATAATTCACCCCTCCACTTT
cdr3_aa: CASSLVTPGQYNSPLHF
d_call: TRBD1
v_call: TRBV7-6
j_call: TRBJ1-6
clone_size: few

cdr3_nt: TGTGCCAGCAGTCTACAGGGGGCGGTTCATAATTCACCCCTCCACTTT
cdr3_aa: CASSLQGAVHNSPLHF
d_call: TRBD1
v_call: TRBV27
j_call: TRBJ1-6
clone_size: once

cdr3_nt: TGCAGTGCTAGAGGCGGTCAGGGGCTTAGAAAACTGTTTTTT
cdr3_aa: CSARGGQGLRKLFF
d_call: -
v_call: TRBV20-1
j_call: TRBJ1-4
clone_size: -

cdr3_nt: TGTGCCAGCAGCTTAGCTCATAGCGGCCAAGACGTACACAATGAGCAGTTCTTC
cdr3_aa: CASSLAHSGQDVHNEQFF
d_call: -
v_call: TRBV7-6
j_call: TRBJ2-1
clone_size: many

cdr3_nt: TGTGCCAGCAGCTCCATGCCCGGCACAGATACGCAGTATTTT
cdr3_aa: CASSSMPGTDTQYF
d_call: -
v_call: TRBV11-2
j_call: TRBJ2-3
clone_size: -

cdr3_nt: TGTGCCAGCAGCTTAGGCAGCGTCGGGGGCTACACCTTC
cdr3_aa: CASSLGSVGGYTF
d_call: -
v_call: TRBV11-3
j_call: TRBJ1-2
clone_size: -

cdr3_nt: TGTGCCAGCAGCTTAGTTGGCGGGAGGGCCAACGAGCAGTACTTC
cdr3_aa: CASSLVGGRANEQYF
d_call: TRBD2
v_call: TRBV7-2
j_call: TRBJ2-7
clone_size: few

cdr3_nt: TGTGCCAGCAGTTTCTCAGGGGCGAGGGGCAATCAGCCCCAGCATTTT
cdr3_aa: CASSFSGARGNQPQHF
d_call: -
v_call: TRBV12-3/TRBV12-4
j_call: TRBJ1-5
clone_size: many

cdr3_nt: TGTGCCAGCAGTTACTCAGGGGCTATGGGTCGAGAGCAGTACTTC
cdr3_aa: CASSYSGAMGREQYF
d_call: -
v_call: TRBV6-5
j_call: TRBJ2-7
clone_size: -

cdr3_nt: TGTGCCAGCAGTTCCCCCCACGAGGGCTCCTACGAGCAGTACTTC
cdr3_aa: CASSSPHEGSYEQYF
d_call: -
v_call: TRBV28
j_call: TRBJ2-7
clone_size: -

cdr3_nt: TGTGCCAGCACCGACCCAGGTGGCGGGGAGCTGTTTTTT
cdr3_aa: CASTDPGGGELFF
d_call: -
v_call: TRBV6-1
j_call: TRBJ2-2
clone_size: once

cdr3_nt: TGTGCCAGCAGCCCCCTGGGGGGAGGAGAGACCCAGTACTTC
cdr3_aa: CASSPLGGGETQYF
d_call: -
v_call: TRBV12-3/TRBV12-4
j_call: TRBJ2-5
clone_size: many

cdr3_nt: TGTGCTAGTGGTTTGGGTCTAGCCAAAAACATTCAGTACTTC
cdr3_aa: CASGLGLAKNIQYF
d_call: -
v_call: TRBV12-5
j_call: TRBJ2-4
clone_size: -

cdr3_nt: TGTGCCAGAAGCTCCCCTAGCGGGGGGGCCCCAGATACGCAGTATTTT
cdr3_aa: CARSSPSGGAPDTQYF
d_call: TRBD2
v_call: TRBV7-2
j_call: TRBJ2-3
clone_size: -

cdr3_nt: TGTGCCAGCTTTGGCACAGGGTGGGGACACACTGAAGCTTTCTTT
cdr3_aa: CASFGTGWGHTEAFF
d_call: -
v_call: TRBV6-1
j_call: TRBJ1-1
clone_size: few

cdr3_nt: TGCAGCGTTGTTACGAACACCGGGGAGCTGTTTTTT
cdr3_aa: CSVVTNTGELFF
d_call: -
v_call: TRBV29-1
j_call: TRBJ2-2
clone_size: -

cdr3_nt: TGTGCCAGCAGCCCCAGGACAGGGCCCTACAATGAGCAGTTCTTC
cdr3_aa: CASSPRTGPYNEQFF
d_call: TRBD1
v_call: TRBV6-2/TRBV6-3
j_call: TRBJ2-1
clone_size: few